This paragraph covers one TCR beta chain sequence. Its target is not known. Naive CD8 isolation took CD45RO-negative cells positively selected for CCR7 and excluded terminally differentiated effector memory CD45RA+ cells. The data were taken from a study of shared clonotypes between healthy human individuals. Background on the study: For every donor, three CD4 naive, three CD4 memory, two CD8 naive and one CD8 memory plates were used.

Some clones are missing from TCRdb's copy, which holds only in-frame ones; the method was immunoSEQ multiplex PCR. Of under 700,000 clones listed, roughly 95% are singletons. The ends lost 1 base at V and 12 bases at J; junction bases unmatched: 7. Germline loops: CDR1 PRHDT, CDR2 FYEKMQ (reference sequence). The CDR3 has 14 residues. Findings and limits, study-wide: Among non-shared clonotypes, generation probabilities were lower than among those shared by all four donors. Shared clonotypes: roughly 4.7% naive CD4, roughly 4% naive CD8, 2.3% memory CD4, about 0.41% memory CD8. Researchers found naive subsets generally carried larger estimated richness than memory subsets.

The chain has TRBV13 and TRBJ2-1; 9 bases align to TRBD2. What was sequenced was naive CD8+ T cells sorted from blood. This TCR derives from a woman younger than 45 in good health. CDR3 nucleotide sequence: TGTGCCAGCAGCTTAGTGCTAGCGGGGTCAACGCAGTTCTTC. Its translation: CASSLVLAGSTQFF.